This T cell receptor (beta chain) was sequenced for a study of shared clonotypes between healthy human individuals. The wider study: Every donor yielded three CD4 naive, three CD4 memory, two CD8 naive and one CD8 memory plate.

Sequencing was performed with immunoSEQ multiplex PCR; in TCRdb, only in-frame clones are kept and a portion is missing. This table has around 2,000,000 clones, about 95% appearing once. As regards this clone: As yet, its antigen is unknown.

Cells designated naive CD8 were CD45RO-negative and were positively selected for CCR7, with terminally differentiated effector memory CD45RA+ cells excluded. Study conclusions and caveats: Compared with memory subsets, naive subsets generally had larger estimated richness. Clonotypes that were shared across a few donors made up roughly 5% of naive CD4 clonotypes. Non-shared clonotypes had lower generation probabilities than those shared by all four donors.

The sample taken for sequencing was naive CD8+ T cells sorted from blood. The sequence derives from a man aged 18 to 35 in good health.

CDR3 sequence: CASSDPSGRARRATGELFF. DNA for the CDR3: TGTGCCAGCAGTGACCCTAGCGGGAGGGCCAGGCGGGCCACCGGGGAGCTGTTTTTT. The rearrangement uses TRBV6-1 and TRBJ2-2, with 12 bases fitting TRBD2. The V and J ends lost 3 bases and 4 bases, in that order; junction bases with no gene match: 12. Germline V gene lookup returns CDR1 MNHNS and CDR2 SASEGT. This CDR3 region has 19 residues.